The sequence of this T cell receptor beta chain was determined in a study of multiple sclerosis patients with progressive multifocal leukoencephalopathy. Time point noted: 12 to 13 months of natalizumab therapy. The protocol was immunoSEQ multiplex PCR, while the TCRdb copy is restricted to in-frame clones and leaves out a portion. Of roughly 29,000 clones in the sample, around 87% were seen once. The junction had 9 bases not matched to a gene; V was cut back by 2 bases and J by 5 bases. The CDR3 runs 15 residues. Germline V CDR1 and CDR2: MNHEY, SMNVEV (reference sequence). The TCR was taken from a human donor with multiple sclerosis. The sample here was PBMCs, taken from a patient treated with natalizumab. This chain uses TRBV27 with TRBJ2-7; TRBD1 matches 7 bases. Here the CDR3 DNA reads TGTGCCAGCAGTTTACGACAGGGAATGGGAAACGAGCAGTACTTC. Translated: CASSLRQGMGNEQYF.